Sequencing of this T cell receptor beta chain was carried out in a study of monozygotic twins with inflammatory bowel disease. Study-level findings and limits: IBD patients had lower TCRbeta diversity (inverse Simpson) than healthy co-twins.

Researchers generated cDNA in eight separate reactions per sample. The template-switching step introduced UMIs that carried a 6-nucleotide sample barcode. TCRdb reprocessed the 5' RACE reads, keeping one entry per CDR3 protein, no DNA. This listing includes about 300,000 distinct CDR3 sequences. In regard to this clonotype: Its antigen is undetermined.

CDR1 and CDR2 from the germline V gene are SGHRS and YFSETQ. This CDR3 is 14 amino acids long. Without any T cell sorting, total RNA was isolated from whole blood. The V call is TRBV5-1, the J call TRBJ2-7. Sample: blood. The sequence derives from a human donor with ulcerative colitis or Crohn's disease, or a healthy co-twin of an affected twin (not recorded which). CDR3 in amino acids: CASSFGRVGYEQYF.